Listed below are T cell receptor beta chains from one sample, sequenced in a study of T-cell memory formation after mild COVID-19. One entry per CDR3 protein, called by TCRdb with MiXCR from the 5' RACE reads. This table holds about 140,000 distinct CDR3 sequences, around 5.8% found once. The sample was PBMCs or a T cell subset sorted from them (not recorded which). These receptors all come from an adult woman who had mild COVID-19 (a few samples of this study predate the infection). Cell type and time point are not known. The CDR3 runs from the conserved cysteine through the conserved F or W. Each record gives: D gene, clone size, J gene, V gene, CDR3 DNA, CDR3 protein. D genes are given only for firm matches. Some rows mark clone size as missing; the rest say once, few, many or name a class of expanded clone.

D: TRBD1
size: many
J: TRBJ2-1
V: TRBV6-1
DNA: TGTGCCAGCAGGCCCGGGACAGCGCCCTACAATGAGCAGTTCTTC
CDR3: CASRPGTAPYNEQFF

D: TRBD2
size: NA
J: TRBJ2-5
V: TRBV23-1
DNA: TGCGCCAGCAGTCAATCTAGGCTAGCGGGGGCTCAAGAGACCCAGTACTTC
CDR3: CASSQSRLAGAQETQYF

D: NA
size: many
J: TRBJ2-3
V: TRBV20-1
DNA: TGCAGTTTGGACGGGGGAAGCACAGATACGCAGTATTTT
CDR3: CSLDGGSTDTQYF

D: TRBD2
size: few
J: TRBJ2-1
V: TRBV7-3
DNA: TGTGCCAGCAGCCGCCTAGCGGGAGTATTGAATGAGCAGTTCTTC
CDR3: CASSRLAGVLNEQFF

D: TRBD1
size: NA
J: TRBJ2-1
V: TRBV4-3
DNA: TGCGCCAGCAGCCCCGGGACAGCCAACTACAATGAGCAGTTCTTC
CDR3: CASSPGTANYNEQFF

D: NA
size: NA
J: TRBJ1-5
V: TRBV6-5
DNA: TGTGCCAGCAGTTGGGGTGGGGGTCAGCCCCAGCATTTT
CDR3: CASSWGGGQPQHF

D: TRBD1
size: few
J: TRBJ2-3
V: TRBV2
DNA: TGTGCCAGCAAGAAGTCTGATCCAGGGGGCCAGGGAGATACGCAGTATTTT
CDR3: CASKKSDPGGQGDTQYF

D: TRBD2
size: many
J: TRBJ2-7
V: TRBV5-1
DNA: TGCGCCAGCAGCTTGAGGGACGGGAGGACGAGCGACGAGCAGTACTTC
CDR3: CASSLRDGRTSDEQYF

D: NA
size: many
J: TRBJ1-2
V: TRBV12-3/TRBV12-4
DNA: TGTGCCAGCAGTTTAGGGCGTGCCTATGGCTACACCTTC
CDR3: CASSLGRAYGYTF

D: NA
size: many
J: TRBJ2-4
V: TRBV29-1
DNA: TGCAGCGTTGATGCTGGTGGAGACATTCAGTACTTC
CDR3: CSVDAGGDIQYF

D: TRBD1
size: many
J: TRBJ1-2
V: TRBV14
DNA: TGTGCCAGCAGCGGGACAGGGAACTATGGCTACACCTTC
CDR3: CASSGTGNYGYTF

D: NA
size: NA
J: TRBJ2-2
V: TRBV20-1
DNA: TGCAGTGCTAGAGTGGGGGGGAACACCGGGGAGCTGTTTTTT
CDR3: CSARVGGNTGELFF

D: NA
size: many
J: TRBJ2-1
V: TRBV5-1
DNA: TGCGCCAGCAGCTTGGCCAAGCGGACATACAATGAGCAGTTCTTC
CDR3: CASSLAKRTYNEQFF

D: TRBD2
size: many
J: TRBJ2-1
V: TRBV10-3
DNA: TGTGCCATCAGTGAACCTCGACTAGCGGGGGGGAATGAGCAGTTCTTC
CDR3: CAISEPRLAGGNEQFF

D: TRBD1
size: many
J: TRBJ2-7
V: TRBV7-2
DNA: TGTGCCAGCAGCTTAGGGACAGGCCTAAGCTCCTACGAGCAGTACTTC
CDR3: CASSLGTGLSSYEQYF

D: TRBD2
size: few
J: TRBJ2-1
V: TRBV9
DNA: TGTGCCAGCAGCCTCACTGGCGGGAGAGACAATGAGCAGTTCTTC
CDR3: CASSLTGGRDNEQFF

D: NA
size: few
J: TRBJ2-3
V: TRBV7-2
DNA: TGTGCCAGCGGACGGGTCTCCAAAGATACGCAGTATTTT
CDR3: CASGRVSKDTQYF

D: NA
size: many
J: TRBJ2-3
V: TRBV29-1
DNA: TGCAGCGGGTACCGGGACTCCACAGATACGCAGTATTTT
CDR3: CSGYRDSTDTQYF

D: TRBD1
size: many
J: TRBJ1-2
V: TRBV9
DNA: TGTGCCAGCAGCGTTGGGACAGGGGGTGGCTACACCTTC
CDR3: CASSVGTGGGYTF

D: TRBD2
size: many
J: TRBJ2-1
V: TRBV5-1
DNA: TGCGCCAGCAACCCTTCTCTCGGCGGGGAGGGTGAGCAGTTCTTC
CDR3: CASNPSLGGEGEQFF

D: NA
size: few
J: TRBJ2-7
V: TRBV12-3/TRBV12-4
DNA: TGTGCCAGCAACGAGCTCTCAGGGGGGGAGCAGTACTTC
CDR3: CASNELSGGEQYF

D: NA
size: many
J: TRBJ1-1
V: TRBV6-5
DNA: TGTGCCAGCAGCCCTCGGGGGACGAACGCTGAAGCTTTCTTT
CDR3: CASSPRGTNAEAFF

D: NA
size: many
J: TRBJ1-5
V: TRBV7-2
DNA: TGTGCCAGCAGCTTGGTAGGGGGGTTAGGGGTTGGCAATCAGCCCCAGCATTTT
CDR3: CASSLVGGLGVGNQPQHF

D: NA
size: few
J: TRBJ2-3
V: TRBV29-1
DNA: TGCAGCGTTTTCCTGGTTAGCGATACGCAGTATTTT
CDR3: CSVFLVSDTQYF

D: NA
size: few
J: TRBJ1-2
V: TRBV18
DNA: TGTGCCAGCTCACCTGGTCGTGATCTGGGTGGCTACACCTTC
CDR3: CASSPGRDLGGYTF

D: NA
size: few
J: TRBJ1-1
V: TRBV15
DNA: TGTGCCACCAGCGTGGGGGGGACTGAAGCTTTCTTT
CDR3: CATSVGGTEAFF

D: TRBD1
size: many
J: TRBJ2-2
V: TRBV24-1
DNA: TGTGCCACCAGTGACGAGGACAGGGGCGACACCGGGGAGCTGTTTTTT
CDR3: CATSDEDRGDTGELFF

D: NA
size: few
J: TRBJ1-1
V: TRBV11-2
DNA: TGTGCCAGCGTAACAGGGCTAGGGAACACTGAAGCTTTCTTT
CDR3: CASVTGLGNTEAFF

D: TRBD1
size: few
J: TRBJ2-2
V: TRBV29-1
DNA: TGCAGCGTTCGACCAACGGGACAGGGAGGGGAGCTGTTTTTT
CDR3: CSVRPTGQGGELFF

D: NA
size: many
J: TRBJ2-6
V: TRBV12-3/TRBV12-4
DNA: TGTGCCAGCACCCTAACGGAGTCTGGGGCCAACGTCCTGACTTTC
CDR3: CASTLTESGANVLTF

D: NA
size: NA
J: TRBJ1-2
V: TRBV5-6
DNA: TGTGCCAGCACCCGTCCGGGGGGGCAGGTAGGAGGCTACACCTTC
CDR3: CASTRPGGQVGGYTF

D: NA
size: many
J: TRBJ2-2
V: TRBV12-3/TRBV12-4
DNA: TGTGCCAGCAGACCCGGGACCATGGTCACCGGGGAGCTGTTTTTT
CDR3: CASRPGTMVTGELFF

D: TRBD2
size: many
J: TRBJ2-1
V: TRBV10-3
DNA: TGTGCCATCAGTGAGCTAAGCGGGAACTACAATGAGCAGTTCTTC
CDR3: CAISELSGNYNEQFF

D: TRBD2
size: few
J: TRBJ2-2
V: TRBV20-1
DNA: TGCAGTGCCCGGGGGGTGGGTAACACCGGGGAGCTGTTTTTT
CDR3: CSARGVGNTGELFF

D: NA
size: many
J: TRBJ2-3
V: TRBV7-2
DNA: TGTGCCAGCAGCTCACGAGCCCGGGGGTCCACAGATACGCAGTATTTT
CDR3: CASSSRARGSTDTQYF

D: TRBD2
size: NA
J: TRBJ2-1
V: TRBV9
DNA: TGTGCCAGCAGCGTAGCGGTAGCGGGGAGCTCCTACAATGAGCAGTTCTTC
CDR3: CASSVAVAGSSYNEQFF

D: NA
size: few
J: TRBJ2-7
V: TRBV5-1
DNA: TGCGCCAGCAGCTTGGGGGGGGCTGGCGAGCAGTACTTC
CDR3: CASSLGGAGEQYF

D: NA
size: NA
J: TRBJ1-2
V: TRBV20-1
DNA: TGCAGTGCACCGGACCGCCCGAACTATGGCTACACCTTC
CDR3: CSAPDRPNYGYTF

D: NA
size: few
J: TRBJ2-3
V: TRBV7-2
DNA: TGTGCCAGCAGCTCAAGACTAGGTGGTACAGATACGCAGTATTTT
CDR3: CASSSRLGGTDTQYF

D: NA
size: many
J: TRBJ2-7
V: TRBV6-6
DNA: TGTGCCAGCAGTTACTCGCCCTCCCTCGAGCAGTACTTC
CDR3: CASSYSPSLEQYF

D: NA
size: NA
J: TRBJ1-1
V: TRBV5-1
DNA: TGCGCCAGCAGCTTGGGGGCACTGAACACTGAAGCTTTCTTT
CDR3: CASSLGALNTEAFF

D: TRBD2
size: few
J: TRBJ2-2
V: TRBV6-2/TRBV6-3
DNA: TGTGCCAGCACTCTAGCGGGGGGCACCGGGGAGCTGTTTTTT
CDR3: CASTLAGGTGELFF

D: NA
size: few
J: TRBJ2-1
V: TRBV5-4
DNA: TGTGCCAGCAGTACCGGGACGCCGAACTCCTACAATGAGCAGTTCTTC
CDR3: CASSTGTPNSYNEQFF

D: NA
size: many
J: TRBJ2-3
V: TRBV5-1
DNA: TGCGCCAGCAGCCCTCCCCCGTGGGACCTAAGCACAGATACGCAGTATTTT
CDR3: CASSPPPWDLSTDTQYF

D: TRBD1
size: NA
J: TRBJ2-1
V: TRBV29-1
DNA: TGCAGCGTGGCCGGGACAGGGGACCTTACTGTATACAATGAGCAGTTCTTC
CDR3: CSVAGTGDLTVYNEQFF

D: TRBD2
size: many
J: TRBJ2-3
V: TRBV29-1
DNA: TGCAGCGTTAAGTGGACTAGCGGTGCTACGCAGTATTTT
CDR3: CSVKWTSGATQYF

D: TRBD2
size: NA
J: TRBJ2-2
V: TRBV7-3
DNA: TGTGCCAGCAGCTTAGTGGGACTAGACACCGGGGAGCTGTTTTTT
CDR3: CASSLVGLDTGELFF

D: NA
size: many
J: TRBJ2-2
V: TRBV7-8
DNA: TGTGCCAGCCGCAGGGTCCCCCCCGCGAACACCGGGGAGCTGTTTTTT
CDR3: CASRRVPPANTGELFF

D: NA
size: many
J: TRBJ2-7
V: TRBV28
DNA: TGTGCCAGCAGTTCTCCCCCGGGGCAGGTCTACGAGCAGTACTTC
CDR3: CASSSPPGQVYEQYF

D: NA
size: few
J: TRBJ1-5
V: TRBV28
DNA: TGTGCCAGCAGTTTCTGGGCGTTAGGCAATCAGCCCCAGCATTTT
CDR3: CASSFWALGNQPQHF

D: NA
size: NA
J: TRBJ2-6
V: TRBV6-6
DNA: TGTGCCAGCAGAGGGGCTGGGGCCAACGTCCTGACTTTC
CDR3: CASRGAGANVLTF